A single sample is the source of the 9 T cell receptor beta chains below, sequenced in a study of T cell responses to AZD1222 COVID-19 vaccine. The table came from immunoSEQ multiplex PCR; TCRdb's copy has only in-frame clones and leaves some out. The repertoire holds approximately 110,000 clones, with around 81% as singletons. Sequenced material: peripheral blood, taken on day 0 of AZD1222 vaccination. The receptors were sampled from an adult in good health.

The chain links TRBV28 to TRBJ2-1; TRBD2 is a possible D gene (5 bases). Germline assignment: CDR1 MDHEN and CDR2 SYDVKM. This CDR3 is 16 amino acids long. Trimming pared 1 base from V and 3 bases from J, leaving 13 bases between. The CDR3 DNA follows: TGTGCCAGCAGTTTATTATCGGGGAATGACTACAATGAGCAGTTCTTC. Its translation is CASSLLSGNDYNEQFF.

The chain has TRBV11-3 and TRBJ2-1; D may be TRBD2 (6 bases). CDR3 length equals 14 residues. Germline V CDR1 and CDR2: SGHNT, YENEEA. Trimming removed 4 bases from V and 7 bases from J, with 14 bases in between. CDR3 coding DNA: TGTGCCAGCAGCTCGGACCGGGGGTGGAATGAGCAGTTCTTC. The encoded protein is CASSSDRGWNEQFF.

For the CDR3, the DNA is TGTGCCAGCTCACCACCCGCGGTGAACACCGGGGAGCTGTTTTTT. Translation gives CASSPPAVNTGELFF. The J gene is TRBJ2-2, the V gene TRBV18, with D unclear. In germline, CDR1 is KGHSH, CDR2 LQKENI. CDR3 length equals 15 residues. Trimming cost V 0 bases and J 1 base, with 6 bases left between them.

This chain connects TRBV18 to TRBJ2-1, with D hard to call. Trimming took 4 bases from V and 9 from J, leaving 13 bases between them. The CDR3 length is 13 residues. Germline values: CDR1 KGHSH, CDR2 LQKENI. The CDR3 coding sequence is TGTGCCAGCTCACAGGTCCTTGCCACTGAGCAGTTCTTC. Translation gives CASSQVLATEQFF.

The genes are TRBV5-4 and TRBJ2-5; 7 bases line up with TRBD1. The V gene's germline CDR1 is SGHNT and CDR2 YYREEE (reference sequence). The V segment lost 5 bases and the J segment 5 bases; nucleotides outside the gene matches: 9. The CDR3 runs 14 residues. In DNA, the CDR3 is TGTGCCAGCAGTTTTAAGGGGGCCTCGGAGACCCAGTACTTC. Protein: CASSFKGASETQYF.

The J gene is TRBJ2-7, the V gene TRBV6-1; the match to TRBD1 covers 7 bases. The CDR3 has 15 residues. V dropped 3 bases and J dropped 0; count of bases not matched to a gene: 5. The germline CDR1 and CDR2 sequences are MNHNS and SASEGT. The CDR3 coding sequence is TGTGCCAGCAGTGACAAGACAGGGCACTCCTACGAGCAGTACTTC. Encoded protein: CASSDKTGHSYEQYF.

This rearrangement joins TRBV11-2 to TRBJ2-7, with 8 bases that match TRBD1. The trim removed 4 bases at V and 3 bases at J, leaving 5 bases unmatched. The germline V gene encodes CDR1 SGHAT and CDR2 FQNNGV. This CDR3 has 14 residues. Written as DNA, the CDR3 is TGTGCCAGCAGCTCCTCCACAGGGGGCTACGAGCAGTACTTC. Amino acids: CASSSSTGGYEQYF.

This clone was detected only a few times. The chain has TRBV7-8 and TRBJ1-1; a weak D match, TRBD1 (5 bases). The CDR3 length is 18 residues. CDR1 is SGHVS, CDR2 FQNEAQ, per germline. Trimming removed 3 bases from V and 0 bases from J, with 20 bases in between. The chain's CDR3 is CASSFNRFGARVNTEAFF. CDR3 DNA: TGTGCCAGCAGCTTTAACAGGTTCGGGGCGAGGGTGAACACTGAAGCTTTCTTT.

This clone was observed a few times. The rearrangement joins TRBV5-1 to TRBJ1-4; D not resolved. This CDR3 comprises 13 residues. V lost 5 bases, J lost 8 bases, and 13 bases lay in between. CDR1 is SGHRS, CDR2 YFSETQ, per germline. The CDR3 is CASSSSSGEKLFF. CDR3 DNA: TGCGCCAGCAGTTCTTCTTCGGGGGAAAAACTGTTTTTT.